The 17 T cell receptor beta chains below all came from one sample that was sequenced in a study of blood T cell repertoires in COVID-19. The protocol was immunoSEQ multiplex PCR, while the TCRdb copy is restricted to in-frame clones and leaves out a portion. The table has 200,000 to 250,000 clones, about 85% seen once. The sequencing input was peripheral blood. The receptor set was obtained from a man aged 40-55 years with acute or convalescent COVID-19.

J is TRBJ1-5 and V is TRBV18, with D unclear. Trimming removed 2 bases at V and 6 bases at J, with 14 bases between. The V gene's germline CDR1 is KGHSH and CDR2 LQKENI. CDR3 size: 15 residues. This chain's CDR3 is CASSPSRGGIQPQHF. CDR3 nucleotide sequence: TGTGCCAGCTCACCATCTCGGGGAGGGATTCAGCCCCAGCATTTT. The whole variable domain, remainder taken from reference TRBV18 and TRBJ1-5, is NAGVMQNPRHLVRRRGQEARLRCSPMKGHSHVYWYRQLPEEGLKFMVYLQKENIIDESGMPKERFSAEFPKEGPSILRIQQVVRGDSAAYFCASSPSRGGIQPQHFGDGTRLSIL.

J is TRBJ1-4 and V is TRBV2, with TRBD1 matching 8 bases. The V gene's germline CDR1 is SNHLY and CDR2 FYNNEI. Losses at the gene ends were 1 base for V and 10 bases for J; bases not matched to a gene: 5. There are 14 residues in the CDR3. CDR3 sequence (DNA): TGTGCCAGCAGTGAAGGACTCGGGACAGGAAAACTGTTTTTT. Translation gives CASSEGLGTGKLFF.

This clone was seen once. The genes are TRBV5-1 and TRBJ1-2; the D gene is possibly TRBD1 (5 bases). From germline, CDR1 is SGHRS and CDR2 YFSETQ. The CDR3 contains 14 residues. Trimming took 6 bases from V and 0 from J, leaving 12 bases between them. This chain's CDR3 is CASKQGGPNYGYTF. The CDR3 coding sequence is TGCGCCAGCAAGCAGGGAGGTCCTAACTATGGCTACACCTTC.

V gene TRBV28 combines with J gene TRBJ1-2, with TRBD1 as a possible D gene (6 bases). Looked up from germline, CDR1 is MDHEN and CDR2 is SYDVKM. This CDR3 has 12 residues. With 7 bases removed from V and 3 bases from J, the gap between germline ends came to 9 bases. CDR3 region: CASNNRDYGYTF. The CDR3 coding sequence is TGTGCCAGCAACAACAGGGACTATGGCTACACCTTC.

This clone was seen a few times. This chain links TRBV4-2 with TRBJ1-1, with D tentatively TRBD1 (6 bases). CDR1 is LGHNA, CDR2 YNFKEQ, per germline. The V end lost 0 bases, the J end lost 1 base, and 12 bases lay between the germline ends. CDR3 size: 16 residues. The CDR3 loop is CASSQEVGGRNTEAFF. CDR3 coding DNA: TGTGCCAGCAGCCAAGAAGTTGGGGGCAGGAACACTGAAGCTTTCTTT.

The chain recombines TRBV6-5 with TRBJ1-2; D gene ambiguous. Trimming removed 5 bases at V and 2 bases at J, with 6 bases between. The germline V gene encodes CDR1 MNHEY and CDR2 SVGAGI. The CDR3 extends over 12 amino acids. CDR3 amino acids: CASSLANYGYTF. The CDR3, as DNA: TGTGCCAGCAGTCTGGCCAACTATGGCTACACCTTC.

The rearrangement links TRBV11-3 to TRBJ2-3, with D unclear. Germline V gives CDR1 SGHNT, CDR2 YENEEA. CDR3 length equals 14 residues. The germline V and J ends were trimmed by 1 base and 4 bases, with 9 bases remaining between them. The CDR3 coding sequence is TGTGCCAGCAGCTTAGGGGCAGGCTCAGATACGCAGTATTTT. Its protein product is CASSLGAGSDTQYF.

V usage is TRBV5-6 and J usage is TRBJ2-7; D is perhaps TRBD2 (6 bases). Germline V gene data show CDR1 as SGHDT and CDR2 as YYEEEE. The CDR3 length is 15 residues. With 4 bases removed from V and 2 bases from J, the gap between germline ends came to 16 bases. The CDR3, as DNA: TGTGCCAGCAGCCACGTAGCGGTTGGGGCCTACGAGCAGTACTTC. This encodes CASSHVAVGAYEQYF.

The chain uses TRBV5-6 and TRBJ1-2; 7 bases line up with TRBD1. The CDR3 length is 14 residues. J lost 10 bases, V lost 4 bases, and 13 bases had no gene match. The germline V gene encodes CDR1 SGHDT and CDR2 YYEEEE. CDR3 region: CASSRQTGKGPYTF. CDR3 bases: TGTGCCAGCAGCCGACAGACAGGGAAGGGCCCCTACACCTTC.

This clone appeared once. V and J are TRBV28 and TRBJ1-2; 9 bases fit TRBD1. Trimming took 3 bases from V and 8 from J; bases not matched to a gene: 7. Germline loops: CDR1 MDHEN, CDR2 SYDVKM. This CDR3 has 14 residues. The CDR3 spells CASSLRGQGNGYTF. CDR3 coding DNA: TGTGCCAGCAGTTTGAGAGGACAGGGGAACGGCTACACCTTC.

J is TRBJ1-5 and V is TRBV30; TRBD1 matches at 9 bases. The V gene end was trimmed by 2 bases and the J gene end by 6 bases; junction bases not matched to a gene: 5. From germline, CDR1 is GTSNPN and CDR2 SVGIG (reference sequence). CDR3 size: 14 residues. The CDR3 sequence is CAWSTTGGGQPQHF. DNA of the CDR3: TGTGCCTGGAGTACCACAGGGGGCGGTCAGCCCCAGCATTTT.

Here the CDR3 DNA reads TGTGCCAGCAGTTACCGACAGAAGGGGAACACTGAAGCTTTCTTT. Its translation is CASSYRQKGNTEAFF. The chain employs TRBV28 and TRBJ1-1; D may be TRBD1 (5 bases). V was shortened by 4 bases and J by 1 base, with 13 bases between the two germline ends. The CDR3 runs 15 residues. Germline V gives CDR1 MDHEN, CDR2 SYDVKM.

This clone was detected a few times. The V call is TRBV2, the J call TRBJ2-2, with unresolved D. This CDR3 contains 15 residues. Germline V gene lookup returns CDR1 SNHLY and CDR2 FYNNEI. The V end was cut by 1 base, the J end by 6 bases, with 12 bases between. The CDR3 sequence is CASSEGRLLPGELFF. CDR3 nucleotides: TGTGCCAGCAGTGAAGGTAGACTCCTCCCCGGGGAGCTGTTTTTT.

This clone was recorded once. The chain links TRBV2 to TRBJ1-1; 8 nucleotides align to TRBD1. J was trimmed by 1 base and V by 6 bases; bases with no gene match: 7. There are 15 residues in the CDR3. Germline V gene sequence: CDR1 SNHLY, CDR2 FYNNEI. The CDR3 spells CASRRPGTGNTEAFF. The CDR3, as DNA: TGTGCCAGCAGGCGTCCCGGGACAGGGAACACTGAAGCTTTCTTT.

The chain is built from TRBV29-1 and TRBJ2-2; 8 bases align to TRBD2. CDR3 length: 14 residues. Germline V gene data show CDR1 as SQVTM and CDR2 as ANQGSEA. V shed 6 bases, J shed 2 bases, and the junction held 5 bases outside the gene matches. The CDR3 coding sequence is TGCAGCGTCTTGCGGGGGGCTAACACCGGGGAGCTGTTTTTT. This codes for CSVLRGANTGELFF.

This clone has more than one count but fewer than ten. V gene TRBV5-1 combines with J gene TRBJ1-5; 7 nucleotides match TRBD1. The V gene end was trimmed by 9 bases and the J gene end by 6 bases; junction bases not matched to a gene: 9. Germline-derived CDR1 and CDR2 are SGHRS and YFSETQ. This CDR3 spans 13 amino acids. CDR3 residues: CANAGGKSQPQHF. The CDR3 DNA reads TGCGCCAACGCAGGGGGTAAGAGTCAGCCCCAGCATTTT. Supplemented by reference TRBV5-1 and TRBJ1-5, the full variable domain reads KAGVTQTPRYLIKTRGQQVTLSCSPISGHRSVSWYQQTPGQGLQFLFEYFSETQRNKGNFPGRFSGRQFSNSRSEMNVSTLELGDSALYLCANAGGKSQPQHFGDGTRLSIL.

This sequence joins TRBV6-1 and TRBJ2-5, with D maybe TRBD2 (6 bases). Germline CDR1 MNHNS, CDR2 SASEGT. The CDR3 runs to 15 residues. Deletions cut 0 bases from V and 4 bases from J, with 12 bases between. CDR3 bases: TGTGCCAGCAGTGAAGCGTCAGCGGGTCGAGAGACCCAGTACTTC. Translating gives CASSEASAGRETQYF.